Listed here is a single T cell receptor beta chain. The data were obtained in a study of blood T cell repertoires in COVID-19. About the study: From the United States, Italy and Spain came samples of acute and convalescent COVID-19. PBMCs, B-cell-depleted T cells, or T cells provided the cDNA or gDNA that made up the material.

The CDR3 extends over 15 amino acids. The ends were cut back, 2 bases at V and 10 bases at J, with 15 bases in the middle. CDR1 is MNHEY, CDR2 SVGEGT, per germline. Source study methods: Reference gene primer amplification gave nucleated cell count estimates. TCRdb keeps only in-frame clones here, not all; method: immunoSEQ multiplex PCR. Clone size and the V and J calls come from that table; the DNA yielded D and trimming. The top ten clones hold 1.4% of a sample with approximately 250,000 clones, 80% to 90% of them seen once. The chain employs TRBV6-2 or TRBV6-3 and TRBJ1-6, with a tentative D call TRBD1 (5 bases). The TCR sequence derives from a woman aged 40 to 50 who had recovered from COVID-19. Sequencing was carried out using peripheral blood. CDR3 sequence reads: CASSYRDSSRSPLHF. Written as DNA, the CDR3 is TGTGCCAGCAGTTACCGCGACAGTTCCCGGTCACCCCTCCACTTT.